These 30 T cell receptor beta chains originate from one sample sequenced in a study of blood T cell repertoires in COVID-19. TCRdb's copy holds only in-frame clones and misses some; the assay was immunoSEQ multiplex PCR. The table lists around 370,000 clones, 91% of them singletons. Material: peripheral blood. The receptors derive from a woman under 30 who had recovered from COVID-19.

The chain carries TRBV30 and TRBJ2-1; a weak D match, TRBD2 (6 bases). Germline CDR1 is GTSNPN and CDR2 is SVGIG (reference sequence). The V end was cut by 0 bases, the J end by 4 bases, with 13 bases between. There are 15 residues in the CDR3. CDR3: CAWSVRSGPYNEQFF. The CDR3 DNA reads as TGTGCCTGGAGTGTACGAAGCGGGCCTTACAATGAGCAGTTCTTC.

The chain combines TRBV10-3 with TRBJ1-1; maybe TRBD1 (6 bases). There are 14 residues in the CDR3. The V end lost 5 bases, the J end lost 1 base, and 11 bases lay between the germline ends. Per the germline V gene, CDR1 is ENHRY and CDR2 is SYGVKD. CDR3 region: CAISFRGPNTEAFF. CDR3 DNA: TGTGCCATCAGTTTCAGGGGCCCGAACACTGAAGCTTTCTTT.

The chain carries TRBV7-2 and TRBJ2-3, with 10 bases lining up with TRBD1. CDR1 is SGHTA, CDR2 FQGNSA, per germline. The CDR3 is 16 residues long. The junction had 2 bases not matched to a gene; V was cut back by 0 bases and J by 2 bases. This chain's CDR3 is CASSLAGTGVTDTQYF. DNA for the CDR3: TGTGCCAGCAGCTTAGCGGGGACAGGGGTCACAGATACGCAGTATTTT.

The V and J genes are TRBV10-2 and TRBJ2-2; 7 nucleotides match TRBD2. Germline V gene lookup returns CDR1 WSHSY and CDR2 SAAADI. This CDR3 spans 15 amino acids. V dropped 5 bases and J dropped 0; count of bases not matched to a gene: 3. CDR3: CASSPSGANTGELFF. For the CDR3, the DNA is TGCGCCAGCAGTCCTAGCGGTGCGAACACCGGGGAGCTGTTTTTT.

This clone was observed a single time. Other nucleotide sequences from this sample produce the same CDR3. The chain carries TRBV12-3 or TRBV12-4 and TRBJ2-1; weak D call: TRBD1 (5 bases). This CDR3 is 12 amino acids long. V gave up 5 bases and J gave up 6 bases, with 8 bases separating them. The DNA for the CDR3 is TGTGCCAGCAGTCCCCAGGGCAATGAGCAGTTCTTC. As protein: CASSPQGNEQFF.

The genes are TRBV7-8 and TRBJ2-1; 9 bases are a match to TRBD1. V was pared by 5 bases and J by 8 bases, with 16 bases of the junction left unmatched. Germline CDR1 and CDR2: SGHVS and FQNEAQ. The CDR3 runs 17 residues. Written as DNA, the CDR3 is TGTGCCAGCAGCATTAGATCCGGGACAGGGCCTCTCGATGAGCAGTTCTTC. Translation gives CASSIRSGTGPLDEQFF.

The rearrangement joins TRBV19 to TRBJ1-1, with D tentatively TRBD1 (6 bases). The CDR3 has 15 residues. In germline, CDR1 is LNHDA, CDR2 SQIVND (reference sequence). V dropped 0 bases and J dropped 7 bases, with 15 bases sitting between them. The DNA of the CDR3 is TGTGCCAGTAGTATAGATTGGGGGCTAATCGATGAAGCTTTCTTT. Residues: CASSIDWGLIDEAFF.

In this sample, this clone turned up once. The J gene is TRBJ2-1, the V gene TRBV19; D is possibly TRBD2 (7 bases). Germline V gives CDR1 LNHDA, CDR2 SQIVND (reference sequence). The CDR3 extends over 16 amino acids. V gave up 5 bases and J gave up 4 bases, with 18 bases separating them. Written as DNA, the CDR3 is TGTGCCAGTAGTCCCCGAGGGGGGGAGGGGTACAATGAGCAGTTCTTC. Amino acid sequence: CASSPRGGEGYNEQFF.

The chain recombines TRBV19 with TRBJ1-5; possible D gene TRBD1, 5 bases. Germline CDR1 reads LNHDA; CDR2 reads SQIVND (reference sequence). V gave up 6 bases and J gave up 0 bases, with 12 bases separating them. This CDR3 comprises 15 residues. The CDR3 reads CASSLTDYSNQPQHF. CDR3 DNA sequence: TGTGCCAGTAGCCTGACAGATTATAGCAATCAGCCCCAGCATTTT.

This chain links TRBV24-1 with TRBJ2-1; TRBD2 agrees at 10 bases. The germline V gene encodes CDR1 KGHDR and CDR2 SFDVKD. Trimming took 3 bases from V and 8 from J; bases not matched to a gene: 3. The CDR3 spans 14 residues. DNA of the CDR3: TGTGCCACCAGTGATACTAGCGGGAACGATGAGCAGTTCTTC. Its protein is CATSDTSGNDEQFF.

This chain connects TRBV9 to TRBJ1-5; D is uncertain. CDR3 length: 13 amino acids. Looked up from germline, CDR1 is SGDLS and CDR2 is YYNGEE. The V end lost 0 bases, the J end lost 4 bases, and 5 bases lay between the germline ends. CDR3: CASSVGANQPQHF. CDR3 nucleotide sequence: TGTGCCAGCAGCGTAGGGGCGAATCAGCCCCAGCATTTT.

The chain carries TRBV5-1 and TRBJ1-2, with D unclear. The V end lost 4 bases, the J end lost 5 bases, and 12 bases lay between the germline ends. Germline V CDR1 and CDR2: SGHRS, YFSETQ. The CDR3 extends over 13 amino acids. The CDR3 DNA follows: TGCGCCAGCAGCCCGGGCAGCGGGTATGGCTACACCTTC. Translation gives CASSPGSGYGYTF.

This chain connects TRBV29-1 to TRBJ2-7; 10 nucleotides agree with TRBD1. The germline V gene has CDR1 SQVTM and CDR2 ANQGSEA. This CDR3 spans 11 amino acids. CDR3 sequence: CSVRQGAILFV. The CDR3 coding sequence is TGCAGCGTGCGACAGGGGGCGATCTTGTTCGTC.

The chain links TRBV3-1 (or the pseudogene TRBV3-2) to TRBJ1-5; D unclear. The germline gives CDR1 LGHDT, CDR2 YNNKEL (reference sequence). V was shortened by 0 bases and J by 5 bases, with 5 bases between the two germline ends. CDR3 length: 13 residues. CDR3 sequence: CASSQDEYQPQHF. CDR3 in DNA: TGTGCCAGCAGCCAAGATGAGTATCAGCCCCAGCATTTT.

V usage is TRBV7-9 and J usage is TRBJ1-1, with 7 bases aligning to TRBD1. After removal of 7 bases from V and 2 bases from J, the junction contained 10 bases not matched to a gene. CDR1 is SEHNR and CDR2 is FQNEAQ in the germline V gene (reference sequence). CDR3 size: 15 residues. CDR3 DNA: TGTGCCAGCACCCCCTCGGGACAGCTCAACACTGAAGCTTTCTTT. Translating gives CASTPSGQLNTEAFF.

This clone has a handful of counts. V is TRBV6-6 and J is TRBJ1-1, with TRBD1 matching over 7 bases. This CDR3 is built from 14 residues. V was clipped by 6 bases and J by 1 base; unmatched bases: 5. Germline V lookup: CDR1 MNHNY, CDR2 SVGAGI (reference sequence). In DNA form, the CDR3 reads TGTGCCAGCAGGCCCGGGACAGCGAACACTGAAGCTTTCTTT. The encoded protein is CASRPGTANTEAFF.

The chain combines TRBV30 with TRBJ2-3, with D unclear. The V gene's germline CDR1 is GTSNPN and CDR2 SVGIG (reference sequence). The CDR3 has 17 amino acids. Deletions cut 2 bases from V and 2 bases from J, with 20 bases between. CDR3 bases: TGTGCCTGGAGTAAGAGAAGCTTATCCGTTCTCACAGATACGCAGTATTTT. This encodes CAWSKRSLSVLTDTQYF.

The rearrangement links TRBV15 to TRBJ1-2; the D gene is possibly TRBD1 (5 bases). V lost 0 bases to trimming and J lost 4 bases, with 9 bases between them. The CDR3 has 14 amino acids. The germline V gene encodes CDR1 LNHNV and CDR2 YYDKDF (reference sequence). CDR3 residues: CATSREGVGYGYTF. In DNA, the CDR3 is TGTGCCACCAGCAGAGAAGGGGTTGGCTATGGCTACACCTTC.

The rearrangement uses TRBV4-1 and TRBJ2-3, with 11 bases that match TRBD2. Trimming at V came to 6 bases and at J to 1 base, leaving 6 bases not matched to a gene. Germline V gene sequence: CDR1 MGHRA, CDR2 YSYEKL. CDR3 length: 16 residues. The DNA for the CDR3 is TGCGCCAGCAGTCCACCGGGACTAGCGGGCACAGATACGCAGTATTTT. Residues: CASSPPGLAGTDTQYF.

The chain links TRBV6-2 or TRBV6-3 to TRBJ2-7; 12 bases align to TRBD2. This CDR3 is built from 17 residues. The ends lost 5 bases at V and 7 bases at J; junction bases unmatched: 15. CDR1 is MNHEY, CDR2 SVGEGT, per germline. The CDR3 loop is CASSKQRLAGVPREQYV. The CDR3 nucleotides are TGTGCCAGCAGTAAACAACGACTAGCGGGAGTGCCCAGGGAGCAGTACGTC.

V is TRBV7-8 and J is TRBJ1-5, with 11 nucleotides matching TRBD1. This CDR3 is built from 19 residues. With 0 bases clipped from V and 0 bases from J, the junction kept 7 bases outside the gene matches. Germline CDR1 reads SGHVS; CDR2 reads FQNEAQ. CDR3 nucleotide sequence: TGTGCCAGCAGCTTAGCGATGGGACAGGGGGAATATAGCAATCAGCCCCAGCATTTT. Amino acids: CASSLAMGQGEYSNQPQHF.

This chain uses TRBV11-3 with TRBJ1-1; maybe TRBD1 (5 bases). Trimming pared 3 bases from V and 1 base from J, leaving 9 bases between. This CDR3 comprises 14 residues. Germline values: CDR1 SGHNT, CDR2 YENEEA. CDR3 nucleotide sequence: TGTGCCAGCAGCTTTAGCAGGGAGAACACTGAAGCTTTCTTT. It encodes CASSFSRENTEAFF.

This chain connects TRBV5-1 to TRBJ2-5, with 11 bases matching TRBD2. This CDR3 contains 15 residues. The V and J ends lost 2 bases and 3 bases, in that order; junction bases with no gene match: 3. The germline V gene encodes CDR1 SGHRS and CDR2 YFSETQ. CDR3 protein: CASSLGTSGEETQYF. The CDR3 DNA reads as TGCGCCAGCAGCTTAGGGACTAGCGGAGAAGAGACCCAGTACTTC.

The chain couples TRBV12-3 or TRBV12-4 to TRBJ2-2; D gene ambiguous. The CDR3 is made up of 12 amino acids. Between the trimmed V and J ends, which lost 5 bases and 3 bases, there was a span of 4 bases. The CDR3 reads CASSHDTGELFF. The CDR3, as DNA: TGTGCCAGCAGTCATGACACCGGGGAGCTGTTTTTT.

The chain couples TRBV4-1 to TRBJ1-2; D may be TRBD1 (5 bases). V gave up 1 base and J gave up 7 bases, with 19 bases separating them. There are 16 residues in the CDR3. Per germline, CDR1 MGHRA and CDR2 YSYEKL. For the CDR3, the DNA is TGCGCCAGCAGCCAAGCTCACACGGGGACTCAGGTTGGCTACACCTTC. Amino acids: CASSQAHTGTQVGYTF.

This chain connects TRBV12-5 to TRBJ1-3; D ambiguous. Germline CDR1 reads LGHNT; CDR2 reads FRNRAP. V lost 3 bases and J lost 2, with 8 bases in between. The CDR3 length is 14 residues. CDR3 coding DNA: TGTGCTAGTGGTTTATCGGGAACTGGAAACACCATATATTTT. Its protein is CASGLSGTGNTIYF.

V and J are TRBV11-2 and TRBJ1-1; TRBD1 is a possible D gene (6 bases). Germline V gene lookup returns CDR1 SGHAT and CDR2 FQNNGV. The V gene lost 5 bases and the J gene lost 7 bases, with 14 bases spanning the gap. CDR3 size: 13 residues. The CDR3 DNA reads TGTGCCAGCAGCCCGGGAAGCAGGGGTGAAGCTTTCTTT. Translated: CASSPGSRGEAFF.

The CDR3: CASSPSLGSDYNEQFF. As DNA, the CDR3 is TGTGCCAGCAGTCCCAGTTTGGGGAGTGACTACAATGAGCAGTTCTTC. The genes are TRBV28 and TRBJ2-1; D is possibly TRBD2 (5 bases). The germline V gene encodes CDR1 MDHEN and CDR2 SYDVKM. The CDR3 spans 16 residues. Between the trimmed V and J ends, which lost 5 bases and 3 bases, there was a span of 17 bases.

J is TRBJ1-2 and V is TRBV11-2; D is undetermined. Trimming stripped 3 bases from V and 4 bases from J, with 9 bases between. The CDR3 consists of 13 residues. CDR1 SGHAT and CDR2 FQNNGV come from the germline V gene. The DNA for the CDR3 is TGTGCCAGCAGCTTCCACAATATCTATGGCTACACCTTC. Translated: CASSFHNIYGYTF.

The chain has TRBV27 and TRBJ1-1; 8 positions agree with TRBD1. Germline V gene data show CDR1 as MNHEY and CDR2 as SMNVEV (reference sequence). The CDR3 extends over 15 amino acids. Unmatched junction bases numbered 12, after V lost 2 bases and J lost 10 bases. The CDR3 DNA reads as TGTGCCAGCAGTTTACATGACAGGGGTAGAGTTTTAGCTTTCTTT. Translation: CASSLHDRGRVLAFF.